Each of the 27 T cell receptor beta chains below was sequenced from the same sample in a study of T cells in Graves' hyperthyroidism and ophthalmopathy. TCR beta CDR3 sequences were amplified from RNA transcripts. An initial round of RT-PCR targeting the TCR CDR3 relied on the HTBI primer set. TCRdb re-analysed the multiplex PCR reads in MiXCR, keeping a single row per CDR3 protein. Of 300,000 to 450,000 distinct CDR3 sequences in the sample, approximately 15% were seen once. Specimen: blood. Receptor source: a woman in her late teens or twenties with Graves' hyperthyroidism that later progressed to Graves' ophthalmopathy.

This clonotype was observed many times. The chain has TRBV28 and TRBJ2-7, with 7 positions matching TRBD2. The CDR3 has 16 amino acids. Germline V gene sequence: CDR1 MDHEN, CDR2 SYDVKM. Trimming at V came to 6 bases and at J to 6 bases, leaving 17 bases not matched to a gene. Written as DNA, the CDR3 is TGTGCCAGCAGCTTGGCGCCGGGGGGACCCCTACCCGAGCAGTACTTC. This codes for CASSLAPGGPLPEQYF.

This clonotype was counted a few times. The chain carries TRBV7-9 and TRBJ1-6; D perhaps matches TRBD1 (6 bases). CDR1 and CDR2 from the germline V gene are SEHNR and FQNEAQ (reference sequence). The V and J ends lost 2 bases and 6 bases respectively, with 11 bases between them. This CDR3 contains 15 residues. The CDR3 DNA follows: TGTGCCAGCAGCTTAACAGGGATAGGTAATTCACCCCTCCACTTT. Translated: CASSLTGIGNSPLHF.

The CDR3 DNA sequence: TGTGCCACCCTGACAGGGCTCTACGAGCAGTACTTC. This codes for CATLTGLYEQYF. This sequence joins TRBV2 and TRBJ2-7, with 7 bases fitting TRBD1. With 10 bases clipped from V and 3 bases from J, the junction kept 6 bases outside the gene matches. CDR3 length: 12 residues. The germline CDR1 and CDR2 sequences are SNHLY and FYNNEI.

This chain connects TRBV6-1 to TRBJ2-3; 11 bases match TRBD2. Germline V gene sequence: CDR1 MNHNS, CDR2 SASEGT. The CDR3 totals 13 residues. The V segment lost 10 bases and the J segment 4 bases; nucleotides outside the gene matches: 4. The CDR3 loop reads CANLAGGSDTQYF. DNA of the CDR3: TGTGCCAACTTAGCGGGAGGGTCAGATACGCAGTATTTT.

This clonotype was counted a few times. The chain recombines TRBV29-1 with TRBJ2-1, with unresolved D. The CDR3 runs to 10 residues. V was clipped by 8 bases and J by 5 bases, with 7 bases between them. Germline CDR1 is SQVTM and CDR2 is ANQGSEA. The CDR3 sequence: CSSGHNEQFF. CDR3 nucleotide sequence: TGCAGCTCCGGGCACAATGAGCAGTTCTTC.

This rearrangement joins TRBV18 to TRBJ1-3, with D maybe TRBD1 (6 bases). The V gene lost 4 bases and the J gene lost 0 bases, with 19 bases spanning the gap. CDR1 and CDR2 from the germline V gene are KGHSH and LQKENI. The CDR3 contains 18 residues. CDR3 loop: CASSLLLGRTASGNTIYF. The DNA for the CDR3 is TGTGCCAGCTCACTTCTTTTAGGAAGGACAGCCTCTGGAAACACCATATATTTT.

The V call is TRBV20-1, the J call TRBJ2-7; 8 bases are shared with TRBD2. V gave up 1 base and J gave up 3 bases; unmatched junction bases: 8. Germline V gene lookup returns CDR1 DFQATT and CDR2 SNEGSKA (reference sequence). There are 15 residues in the CDR3. The CDR3 DNA sequence: TGCAGTGCTAGAGCCGGGAGGGCCATGTTCTACGAGCAGTACTTC. This gives the protein CSARAGRAMFYEQYF.

The table lists this clonotype with a few counts. The J gene is TRBJ2-5, the V gene TRBV4-1; 14 nucleotides align to TRBD2. The CDR3 length is 16 residues. The J segment lost 5 bases and the V segment lost 3 bases, leaving 5 bases of the junction unmatched. Germline CDR1 is MGHRA and CDR2 is YSYEKL. This CDR3 is CASSQGLAGVLETQYF. CDR3 bases: TGCGCCAGCAGCCAGGGACTAGCGGGAGTCCTTGAGACCCAGTACTTC.

Turning to this clonotype: Here the CDR3 omits its conserved ending phenylalanine or tryptophan, so a read error is the likely source. The rearrangement joins TRBV20-1 to TRBJ2-1; 8 bases are shared with TRBD2. With 1 base clipped from V and 6 bases from J, the junction kept 5 bases outside the gene matches. This CDR3 comprises 14 residues. Germline lookup yields CDR1 DFQATT and CDR2 SNEGSKA (reference sequence). CDR3 nucleotide sequence: TGCAGTGCTAGAGGTGGTAGCGGGACCAATGAGCAGTTCCTC. Encoded protein: CSARGGSGTNEQFL.

The chain employs TRBV6-9 and TRBJ1-6; D ambiguous. The CDR3 runs to 13 residues. With 6 bases removed from V and 8 bases from J, the gap between germline ends came to 11 bases. CDR1 and CDR2 from the germline V gene are MNHGY and SVAAGI. CDR3 region: CASRSIGDSPLHF. Here the CDR3 DNA reads TGTGCCAGCAGGTCTATTGGGGATTCACCCCTCCACTTT.

This clonotype has a count of ten or more. The chain couples TRBV7-9 to TRBJ2-7; weak D call: TRBD1 (5 bases). CDR1 is SEHNR, CDR2 FQNEAQ, per germline (reference sequence). The CDR3 is made up of 12 amino acids. V shed 4 bases and J shed 9 bases, with 13 bases lying between them. CDR3 protein: CASSSQGLGQYF. The CDR3 nucleotides are TGTGCCAGCAGCTCCCAGGGTTTGGGGCAGTACTTC.

This clonotype was detected many times. This sequence joins TRBV24-1 and TRBJ2-5; D gene uncertain. V lost 9 bases and J 5 bases, leaving 12 bases between the germline ends. CDR1 is KGHDR, CDR2 SFDVKD, per germline. CDR3 length: 12 residues. CDR3 loop: CATSSVGETQYF. In DNA, the CDR3 is TGTGCCACCTCTTCCGTGGGGGAGACCCAGTACTTC.

This clonotype was recorded many times. The chain links TRBV2 to TRBJ2-3; 13 nucleotides align to TRBD2. The germline CDR1 and CDR2 sequences are SNHLY and FYNNEI. This CDR3 has 13 residues. V shed 6 bases and J 8 bases; nucleotides not matched to a gene: 2. The CDR3, as DNA: TGTGCCAGCAGGAGGACTAGCGGGAGTACGCAGTATTTT. Protein: CASRRTSGSTQYF.

This clonotype has just a few counts. The chain's CDR3 is CASGLAGQSYEQYF. The CDR3 DNA reads TGTGCCAGTGGACTAGCGGGACAAAGCTACGAGCAGTACTTC. The chain couples TRBV27 to TRBJ2-7; TRBD2 matches 12 bases. V gave up 9 bases and J gave up 3 bases; unmatched junction bases: 6. CDR1 and CDR2 (germline): MNHEY, SMNVEV (reference sequence). This CDR3 region has 14 residues.

This clonotype came up many times. V usage is TRBV20-1 and J usage is TRBJ2-1; D call uncertain. With 1 base removed from V and 5 bases from J, the gap between germline ends came to 18 bases. Germline V gene data show CDR1 as DFQATT and CDR2 as SNEGSKA (reference sequence). This CDR3 has 16 residues. The CDR3 spells CSARGGLLGTNNEQFF. In nucleotides, the CDR3 is TGCAGTGCTAGAGGTGGGCTGTTAGGTACGAACAATGAGCAGTTCTTC.

This clonotype appeared many times. V usage is TRBV7-8 and J usage is TRBJ2-7; TRBD2 matches 10 bases. This CDR3 is built from 14 residues. V was clipped by 5 bases and J by 4 bases; unmatched bases: 5. The germline gives CDR1 SGHVS, CDR2 FQNEAQ. This CDR3 is CASSAAGGPYEQYF. The CDR3 bases are TGTGCCAGCAGCGCAGCGGGAGGGCCGTACGAGCAGTACTTC.

This clonotype was recorded a few times. The junction does not match germline at one end; this may be a read error. The V gene is TRBV3-1, the J gene TRBJ2-1, with 15 nucleotides matching TRBD2. Germline CDR1 is LGHDT and CDR2 is YNNKEL (reference sequence). CDR3 length: 12 residues. This chain's CDR3 is CASSAGLAGGVF. CDR3 nucleotides: TGTGCCAGCAGCGCGGGACTAGCGGGAGGAGTCTTC.

The chain recombines TRBV5-4 with TRBJ1-1; D possibly corresponds to TRBD1 (6 bases). V dropped 0 bases and J dropped 5 bases, with 20 bases sitting between them. The CDR3 loop spans 17 amino acids. The germline gives CDR1 SGHNT, CDR2 YYREEE (reference sequence). CDR3: CASSLGLQQGMGTEAFF. Here the CDR3 DNA reads TGTGCCAGCAGCTTGGGACTACAACAGGGAATGGGGACTGAAGCTTTCTTT.

Of note for this clonotype: Possible read error: a much larger clone is one base away. The V call is TRBV6-5, the J call TRBJ2-1; maybe TRBD2 (5 bases). The CDR3 runs to 14 residues. From germline, CDR1 is MNHEY and CDR2 SVGAGI. V was cut by 5 bases and J by 8 bases, with 16 bases left in between. The DNA of the CDR3 is TGTGCCAGCAGTGTACTAGGACCTTACGATGAGCAGTTCTTC. Encoded protein: CASSVLGPYDEQFF.

This clonotype has at least ten counts. The chain combines TRBV5-1 with TRBJ2-1, with D possibly being TRBD2 (5 bases). The germline V gene encodes CDR1 SGHRS and CDR2 YFSETQ. The CDR3 has 15 residues. V was shortened by 4 bases and J by 0 bases, with 11 bases between the two germline ends. The CDR3 nucleotides read TGCGCCAGCAGCAACAGCGGATACTCCTACAATGAGCAGTTCTTC. Translated, it gives CASSNSGYSYNEQFF. Full variable domain (rest looked up from reference TRBV5-1 and TRBJ2-1): KAGVTQTPRYLIKTRGQQVTLSCSPISGHRSVSWYQQTPGQGLQFLFEYFSETQRNKGNFPGRFSGRQFSNSRSEMNVSTLELGDSALYLCASSNSGYSYNEQFFGPGTRLTVL.

At least ten counts were recorded for this clonotype. This chain links TRBV28 with TRBJ1-5, with 9 positions matching TRBD1. CDR3 size: 15 residues. V gave up 6 bases and J gave up 5 bases; unmatched junction bases: 8. CDR1 is MDHEN and CDR2 is SYDVKM in the germline V gene. CDR3 in DNA: TGTGCCAGCAGATCACAGGGGGCTGGTGATCAGCCCCAGCATTTT. Encoded protein: CASRSQGAGDQPQHF.

There are many counts of this clonotype. V is TRBV7-2 and J is TRBJ2-5; tentatively, D is TRBD1 (5 bases). V lost 1 base, J lost 6 bases, and 15 bases lay in between. The CDR3 loop spans 15 amino acids. CDR1 and CDR2 (germline): SGHTA, FQGNSA. In nucleotides, the CDR3 is TGTGCCAGCAGCTTAGATAAAGGGGCCAAGAAGACCCAGTACTTC. Residues: CASSLDKGAKKTQYF.

This clonotype turned up a few times. CDR3 residues: CASSIGTGPYEQYF. The CDR3 nucleotides are TGTGCCAGTAGTATTGGGACAGGACCCTACGAGCAGTACTTC. The chain recombines TRBV19 with TRBJ2-7; TRBD1 agrees at 8 bases. CDR1 and CDR2 from the germline V gene are LNHDA and SQIVND (reference sequence). The CDR3 loop spans 14 amino acids. Trimming removed 3 bases from V and 2 bases from J; junction bases left unmatched: 3.

This clonotype was seen at least ten times. The CDR3 protein is CASSLSLAGVDEQYF. CDR3 nucleotides: TGTGCCAGCAGTTTATCGCTAGCGGGAGTCGACGAGCAGTACTTC. V and J are TRBV28 and TRBJ2-7; 10 bases are a match to TRBD2. The ends lost 1 base at V and 5 bases at J; junction bases unmatched: 5. Looked up from germline, CDR1 is MDHEN and CDR2 is SYDVKM. CDR3 length equals 15 residues.

A few counts support this clonotype. The V gene is TRBV5-6, the J gene TRBJ2-7; D could derive from TRBD1 or TRBD2 (6 bases each). The germline V and J ends were trimmed by 4 bases and 5 bases, with 19 bases remaining between them. From germline, CDR1 is SGHDT and CDR2 YYEEEE. The CDR3 length is 15 residues. The CDR3 reads CASSLVVGGRNEQYF. The CDR3 coding sequence is TGTGCCAGCAGCCTGGTTGTCGGGGGCCGGAACGAGCAGTACTTC.

V usage is TRBV7-6 and J usage is TRBJ2-7; 8 bases agree with TRBD1. Trimming cost V 2 bases and J 3 bases; bases outside gene matches: 3. The CDR3 sequence is 14 residues long. The germline gives CDR1 SGHVS, CDR2 FNYEAQ. CDR3 sequence reads: CASSLLQGVYEQYF. CDR3 in DNA: TGTGCCAGCAGCTTATTACAGGGGGTCTACGAGCAGTACTTC.

Only a few counts were recorded for this clonotype. The chain employs TRBV10-3 and TRBJ2-6, with D unclear. V gave up 5 bases and J gave up 3 bases, with 14 bases separating them. Germline loops: CDR1 ENHRY, CDR2 SYGVKD. The CDR3 loop spans 16 amino acids. This chain's CDR3 is CAISPTQVSGANVLTF. The CDR3 bases are TGTGCCATCAGTCCCACCCAGGTTAGTGGGGCCAACGTCCTGACTTTC.